This T cell receptor beta chain originates from a study of blood T cell repertoires in COVID-19. The protocol was immunoSEQ multiplex PCR, while the TCRdb copy is restricted to in-frame clones and leaves out a portion. The table includes about 320,000 clones, 90% detected once. This TCR came from a woman aged 25 to 39 who had been exposed to COVID-19. The specimen was PBMCs or T cells enriched from blood (not recorded which).

The CDR3 bases are TGTGCCTGGACCGTGGGAGGTCCCCTCCACTTT. It encodes CAWTVGGPLHF. The chain recombines TRBV30 with TRBJ1-6, with D unresolved. Germline V gene sequence: CDR1 GTSNPN, CDR2 SVGIG (reference sequence). The length of the CDR3 is 11 residues. Trimming took 4 bases from V and 13 from J, leaving 11 bases between them. The full variable domain, rest sourced from reference TRBV30 and TRBJ1-6, is SQTIHQWPATLVQPVGSPLSLECTVEGTSNPNLYWYRQAAGRGLQLLFYSVGIGQISSEVPQNLSASRPQDRQFILSSKKLLLSDSGFYLCAWTVGGPLHFGNGTRLTVT.